Below, 9 T cell receptor beta chains from the same sample are listed, as sequenced in a study of cytomegalovirus exposure and HLA in healthy donors. Primers included in the PCR were 60 Vbeta and 13 Jbeta primers. TCRdb's copy holds only in-frame clones and misses some; the assay was immunoSEQ multiplex PCR. Found here are approximately 140,000 clones, 60% to 85% of them singletons; the top ten hold roughly 1.2%. Sequencing input: PBMCs. Receptors originate from a male donor in good health and CMV-seropositive.

The genes are TRBV11-2 and TRBJ2-1; 10 bases agree with TRBD2. Per germline, CDR1 SGHAT and CDR2 FQNNGV. CDR3 length equals 18 residues. J gave up 4 bases and V 7 bases, and 16 bases lay outside the gene matches. The CDR3, as DNA: TGTGCCAGCAATGGATTAGCGGGGGGCGGAAACCTTTACAATGAGCAGTTCTTC. Translating it yields CASNGLAGGGNLYNEQFF. The full variable domain, in which reference TRBV11-2 and TRBJ2-1 provide the parts outside the CDR3, is EAGVAQSPRYKIIEKRQSVAFWCNPISGHATLYWYQQILGQGPKLLIQFQNNGVVDDSQLPKDRFSAERLKGVDSTLKIQPAKLEDSAVYLCASNGLAGGGNLYNEQFFGPGTRLTVL.

This sequence joins TRBV7-2 and TRBJ2-1, with 10 bases aligning to TRBD2. This CDR3 region has 14 residues. CDR1 SGHTA and CDR2 FQGNSA come from the germline V gene. Trimming at V came to 4 bases and at J to 12 bases, leaving 9 bases not matched to a gene. The CDR3 DNA follows: TGTGCCAGCAGCTCCCCGGGACTAGCGATTGGGCAGTTCTTC. Its translation is CASSSPGLAIGQFF. Using reference TRBV7-2 and TRBJ2-1 for the parts outside the CDR3, the full variable domain is GAGVSQSPSNKVTEKGKDVELRCDPISGHTALYWYRQSLGQGLEFLIYFQGNSAPDKSGLPSDRFSAERTGGSVSTLTIQRTQQEDSAVYLCASSSPGLAIGQFFGPGTRLTVL.

The rearrangement joins TRBV28 to TRBJ2-7; 8 nucleotides align to TRBD2. V was pared by 6 bases and J by 6 bases, with 10 bases of the junction left unmatched. The CDR3 runs 14 residues. In germline, CDR1 is MDHEN, CDR2 SYDVKM. The CDR3 DNA reads TGTGCCAGCAGCGGAGCGGGAGAAATCGTCGAGCAGTACTTC. This sequence encodes CASSGAGEIVEQYF.

The chain joins TRBV7-3 to TRBJ2-5, with D tentatively TRBD2 (5 bases). V lost 5 bases, J lost 4 bases, and 11 bases lay in between. Germline lookup yields CDR1 SGHTA and CDR2 FQGTGA. The CDR3 has 13 amino acids. The CDR3 sequence is CASSRDYSETQYF. CDR3 DNA sequence: TGTGCCAGCAGCCGTGACTATTCAGAGACCCAGTACTTC.

The CDR3 nucleotides read TGTGCCATCAGCCAAGCGGGAGTTAATGAAAAACTGTTTTTT. Protein sequence: CAISQAGVNEKLFF. This chain joins TRBV10-3 and TRBJ1-4; D remains unclear. The CDR3 length is 14 residues. Trimming shortened V by 6 bases and J by 4 bases, and 12 bases separated the two germline ends. Per germline, CDR1 ENHRY and CDR2 SYGVKD.

The rearrangement joins TRBV5-1 to TRBJ2-3; D is uncertain. The CDR3 totals 12 residues. Germline CDR1 is SGHRS and CDR2 is YFSETQ. V lost 3 bases to trimming and J lost 0 bases, with 2 bases between them. CDR3 sequence (DNA): TGCGCCAGCAGCTCTAGCACAGATACGCAGTATTTT. Encoded protein: CASSSSTDTQYF.

The chain combines TRBV5-1 with TRBJ2-7; 8 positions match TRBD2. V was pared by 4 bases and J by 6 bases, with 12 bases of the junction left unmatched. This CDR3 comprises 15 residues. Germline V lookup: CDR1 SGHRS, CDR2 YFSETQ. The CDR3 sequence is CASSRAAAGEVEQYF. CDR3 coding DNA: TGCGCCAGCAGCCGAGCCGCAGCGGGGGAAGTCGAGCAGTACTTC.

This clone was counted a few times. V gene TRBV27 combines with J gene TRBJ2-7, with 8 bases lining up with TRBD1. Germline-derived CDR1 and CDR2 are MNHEY and SMNVEV (reference sequence). The CDR3 sequence is 14 residues long. J gave up 2 bases and V 3 bases, and 3 bases lay outside the gene matches. CDR3 in DNA: TGTGCCAGCAGTTTCCAGACAGGGGCCTACGAGCAGTACTTC. Translated, it gives CASSFQTGAYEQYF.

V usage is TRBV10-3 and J usage is TRBJ1-5; D remains ambiguous. V dropped 4 bases and J dropped 4 bases, with 8 bases sitting between them. The CDR3 extends over 13 amino acids. Germline assignment: CDR1 ENHRY and CDR2 SYGVKD. The DNA of the CDR3 is TGTGCCATCAGTGTTGACGGGAATCAGCCCCAGCATTTT. It encodes CAISVDGNQPQHF.